This TCR beta chain was obtained from a study of blood T cell repertoires in COVID-19. In the study overall: Samples taken during acute and convalescent COVID-19 were collected in the United States, Italy and Spain.

V was clipped by 2 bases and J by 5 bases, with 12 bases between them. This CDR3 has 14 residues. Germline CDR1 and CDR2: KGHSH and LQKENI. This clone has a single count. Seattle-derived patients entered the study during active infection and were followed longitudinally. Data came from immunoSEQ multiplex PCR; TCRdb stores just in-frame clones and leaves some out. The sample lists roughly 480,000 clones, roughly 87% seen once, with around 0.92% in the top ten. The sample was peripheral blood. The rearrangement uses TRBV18 and TRBJ1-2; D may be TRBD1 (5 bases). This receptor was taken from a man between 18 and 29 years old with COVID-19, enrolled during active disease. This CDR3 is CASSPGAGRYGYTF. The CDR3 DNA sequence: TGTGCCAGCTCACCAGGGGCAGGACGATATGGCTACACCTTC.